The 8 T cell receptor beta chains in this list originate from one sample, sequenced in a study of blood T cell repertoires in COVID-19. TCRdb's copy holds only in-frame clones and misses some; the assay was immunoSEQ multiplex PCR. The data contain 160,000 or so clones, more than 75% of them seen just once; the ten biggest clones take up 0.95% to 1.5%. The sequencing input was PBMCs or T cells enriched from blood (not recorded which). Source of these receptors: a human donor with acute COVID-19. The donor label of this sample is uncertain.

This clone was seen more than once but under ten times. CDR3 sequence reads: CASRHGTSETDTQYF. CDR3 sequence (DNA): TGTGCCAGCAGGCATGGGACTAGCGAAACAGATACGCAGTATTTT. V and J are TRBV6-5 and TRBJ2-3; TRBD2 matches 10 bases. This CDR3 has 15 residues. V lost 6 bases, J lost 3 bases, and 6 bases stayed unmatched. Germline loops: CDR1 MNHEY, CDR2 SVGAGI.

This clone was seen more than once but under ten times. The chain recombines TRBV5-1 with TRBJ2-2; tentative D call: TRBD1 (6 bases). CDR3 length: 16 residues. Germline CDR1 reads SGHRS; CDR2 reads YFSETQ. Deletions cut 0 bases from V and 2 bases from J, with 11 bases between. CDR3 bases: TGCGCCAGCAGCTTGGGGACAGTAAGAAACACCGGGGAGCTGTTTTTT. It is translated as CASSLGTVRNTGELFF.

The DNA of the CDR3 is TGTGCCAGCACCCCCCGGACTAGCGGGTACAATGAGCAGTTCTTC. Translation gives CASTPRTSGYNEQFF. The genes are TRBV7-9 and TRBJ2-1, with 11 nucleotides matching TRBD2. The CDR3 covers 15 residues. Germline trimming cut 7 bases from V and 4 bases from J; bases unmatched to any gene: 6. Germline CDR1 SEHNR, CDR2 FQNEAQ (reference sequence).

DNA for the CDR3: TGTGCCACCAGCAGATATCAGACACGGTCCGATGGCTACACCTTC. This gives the protein CATSRYQTRSDGYTF. The V gene is TRBV15, the J gene TRBJ1-2; D unclear. This CDR3 spans 15 amino acids. The V end lost 2 bases, the J end lost 6 bases, and 16 bases lay between the germline ends. Germline CDR1 LNHNV, CDR2 YYDKDF (reference sequence).

This clone has just one count. The chain is built from TRBV6-5 and TRBJ2-1; 7 nucleotides match TRBD2. Trimming removed 8 bases from V and 4 bases from J; junction bases left unmatched: 11. The CDR3 is 15 amino acids. Per germline, CDR1 MNHEY and CDR2 SVGAGI. CDR3 in DNA: TGTGCCAGCCGAAAGCGGCGCGGGGGTTACAATGAGCAGTTCTTC. It yields the protein CASRKRRGGYNEQFF.

V and J are TRBV3-1 (or the pseudogene TRBV3-2) and TRBJ2-7; possible D gene TRBD1, 5 bases. CDR3 length equals 14 residues. V lost 4 bases and J lost 0, with 10 bases in between. Germline V gives CDR1 LGHDT, CDR2 YNNKEL (reference sequence). DNA of the CDR3: TGTGCCAGCAGCCCTCGACAGTTCTCCTACGAGCAGTACTTC. Its translation is CASSPRQFSYEQYF.

This chain links TRBV15 with TRBJ2-1; TRBD2 is a possible D gene (5 bases). V was cut by 0 bases and J by 8 bases, with 14 bases left in between. The CDR3 is made up of 15 amino acids. Looked up from germline, CDR1 is LNHNV and CDR2 is YYDKDF (reference sequence). The CDR3 sequence: CATSRERWLADEQFF. The CDR3 DNA sequence: TGTGCCACCAGCAGAGAGAGGTGGCTAGCCGATGAGCAGTTCTTC.

The V and J genes are TRBV7-9 and TRBJ1-4; 9 bases map to TRBD1. V shed 2 bases and J 3 bases; nucleotides not matched to a gene: 4. Germline CDR1 SEHNR, CDR2 FQNEAQ (reference sequence). The CDR3 covers 16 residues. CDR3 protein: CASSLQQGAANEKLFF. CDR3 nucleotides: TGTGCCAGCAGCTTACAACAGGGGGCCGCTAATGAAAAACTGTTTTTT.